This T cell receptor beta chain derives from a study of cytomegalovirus exposure and HLA in healthy donors. In the study overall: Most genotyped donors, around 78% of about 400, had Caucasian-associated genetic ancestry.

Researchers ran the PCR with 60 Vbeta and 13 Jbeta primers. Here immunoSEQ multiplex PCR was the method, and the copy in TCRdb shows in-frame clones only, minus some. The sample contains about 96,000 clones, about four fifths of which appear only once. Whole-study results and caveats: Earlier analysis looked at TCR beta V segments, and most were productive about 90% or about 30% of the time. Later analysis identified a missense DCLRE1C variant that was linked to TCR beta V- and J-gene trimming.

Germline CDR1 SGDLS, CDR2 YYNGEE. V shed 2 bases and J 3 bases; nucleotides not matched to a gene: 3. This CDR3 contains 14 residues. This clone was seen only once. No antigen is known for it. The sequencing sample was made of PBMCs. The TCR comes from a female donor in good health and CMV-seropositive. The chain links TRBV9 to TRBJ2-5; 8 bases line up with TRBD1. CDR3 coding DNA: TGTGCCAGCAGCGTGAGACAGGGGAAAGAGACCCAGTACTTC. It specifies CASSVRQGKETQYF.